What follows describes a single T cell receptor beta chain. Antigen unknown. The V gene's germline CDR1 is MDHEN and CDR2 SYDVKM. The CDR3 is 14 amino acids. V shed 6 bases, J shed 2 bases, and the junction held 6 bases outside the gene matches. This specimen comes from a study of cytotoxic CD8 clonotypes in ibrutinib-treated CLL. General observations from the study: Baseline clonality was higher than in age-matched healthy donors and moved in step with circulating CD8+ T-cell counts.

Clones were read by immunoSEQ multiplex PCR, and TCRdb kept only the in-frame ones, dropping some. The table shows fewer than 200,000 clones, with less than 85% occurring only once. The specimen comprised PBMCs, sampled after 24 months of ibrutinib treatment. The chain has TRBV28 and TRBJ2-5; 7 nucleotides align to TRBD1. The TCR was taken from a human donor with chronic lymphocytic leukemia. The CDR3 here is CASREWTGQETQYF. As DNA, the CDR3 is TGTGCCAGCAGGGAATGGACAGGACAAGAGACCCAGTACTTC. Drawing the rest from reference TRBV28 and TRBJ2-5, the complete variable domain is DVKVTQSSRYLVKRTGEKVFLECVQDMDHENMFWYRQDPGLGLRLIYFSYDVKMKEKGDIPEGYSVSREKKERFSLILESASTNQTSMYLCASREWTGQETQYFGPGTRLLVL.